The next 21 T cell receptor beta chains were all read from a single sample in a study of cytomegalovirus exposure and HLA in healthy donors. The PCR employed 60 Vbeta primers together with 13 Jbeta primers. TCRdb keeps only in-frame clones here, not all; method: immunoSEQ multiplex PCR. The sample holds over 95,000 clones, about 78% seen once. The sequenced material came from PBMCs. These receptors were collected from a woman aged 35 to 49 in good health and CMV-seropositive.

The chain is built from TRBV9 and TRBJ1-1; perhaps TRBD1 as D (5 bases). Looked up from germline, CDR1 is SGDLS and CDR2 is YYNGEE. This CDR3 region has 14 residues. Trimming removed 4 bases from V and 3 bases from J, with 13 bases in between. This CDR3 is CASSRRGRDTEAFF. The CDR3 DNA reads TGTGCCAGCAGCCGAAGGGGCAGAGACACTGAAGCTTTCTTT.

The chain uses TRBV5-4 and TRBJ1-1, with a possible D match to TRBD1 (5 bases). The CDR3 length is 14 residues. Germline V gene lookup returns CDR1 SGHNT and CDR2 YYREEE (reference sequence). Trimming shortened V by 4 bases and J by 6 bases, and 16 bases separated the two germline ends. CDR3 residues: CASSPGTQVSEAFF. The CDR3 DNA is TGTGCCAGCAGCCCCGGGACTCAAGTGTCTGAAGCTTTCTTT. Based on the CDR3 plus reference TRBV5-4 and TRBJ1-1, the full variable domain is ETGVTQSPTHLIKTRGQQVTLRCSSQSGHNTVSWYQQALGQGPQFIFQYYREEENGRGNFPPRFSGLQFPNYSSELNVNALELDDSALYLCASSPGTQVSEAFFGQGTRLTVV.

The chain uses TRBV29-1 and TRBJ1-1; 7 bases map to TRBD1. V lost 6 bases, J lost 1 base, and 8 bases stayed unmatched. The CDR3 contains 14 residues. Germline CDR1 and CDR2: SQVTM and ANQGSEA. CDR3 in DNA: TGCAGCGTCAGCCCGGGACAGAGGAACACTGAAGCTTTCTTT. Translating gives CSVSPGQRNTEAFF.

This rearrangement joins TRBV11-2 to TRBJ2-1, with D maybe TRBD1 (6 bases). Germline V gives CDR1 SGHAT, CDR2 FQNNGV. The CDR3 has 15 residues. Trimming left V 4 bases short and J 3 bases short, with 13 bases between. The CDR3 coding sequence is TGTGCCAGCAGCTCTCCTGGGGGCCACTACAATGAGCAGTTCTTC. Translating it yields CASSSPGGHYNEQFF. The full variable domain, rest sourced from reference TRBV11-2 and TRBJ2-1, is EAGVAQSPRYKIIEKRQSVAFWCNPISGHATLYWYQQILGQGPKLLIQFQNNGVVDDSQLPKDRFSAERLKGVDSTLKIQPAKLEDSAVYLCASSSPGGHYNEQFFGPGTRLTVL.

The chain uses TRBV5-1 and TRBJ2-7, with 9 bases lining up with TRBD1. V lost 4 bases and J lost 5; bases outside the gene matches: 7. This CDR3 is 14 amino acids long. Germline assignment: CDR1 SGHRS and CDR2 YFSETQ. CDR3 loop: CASSPRDRDNEQYF. CDR3 DNA: TGCGCCAGCAGCCCACGGGACAGGGACAACGAGCAGTACTTC.

The chain is built from TRBV5-1 and TRBJ1-2; possible D gene TRBD1, 6 bases. The V gene's germline CDR1 is SGHRS and CDR2 YFSETQ. The CDR3 loop spans 15 amino acids. V lost 0 bases and J 2 bases, leaving 11 bases between the germline ends. The CDR3 region has the DNA TGCGCCAGCAGCTTGGTTGGGGACACGAACTATGGCTACACCTTC. Protein: CASSLVGDTNYGYTF.

The chain joins TRBV5-6 to TRBJ1-2, with 8 bases aligning to TRBD1. This CDR3 comprises 14 residues. J lost 4 bases, V lost 3 bases, and 5 bases had no gene match. The germline V gene has CDR1 SGHDT and CDR2 YYEEEE. CDR3 coding DNA: TGTGCCAGCAGCTGGACAGGGAACACCTATGGCTACACCTTC. Protein sequence: CASSWTGNTYGYTF.

V usage is TRBV5-1 and J usage is TRBJ2-7; the match to TRBD1 covers 9 bases. Germline CDR1 SGHRS, CDR2 YFSETQ. This CDR3 spans 15 amino acids. The V segment lost 4 bases and the J segment 4 bases; nucleotides outside the gene matches: 9. The DNA for the CDR3 is TGCGCCAGCAGCCTAGACGGGACAGGGCTTTACGAGCAGTACTTC. This codes for CASSLDGTGLYEQYF.

In its sample, this clone was seen once. The chain carries TRBV5-1 and TRBJ1-4; 7 positions agree with TRBD1. Unmatched junction bases numbered 4, after V lost 3 bases and J lost 8 bases. The CDR3 is made up of 13 amino acids. Germline CDR1 and CDR2: SGHRS and YFSETQ. CDR3 sequence reads: CASSSGQVEKLFF. CDR3 DNA sequence: TGCGCCAGCAGCTCTGGACAGGTCGAAAAACTGTTTTTT.

The chain joins TRBV15 to TRBJ1-1, with 8 bases aligning to TRBD1. V shed 6 bases and J 2 bases; nucleotides not matched to a gene: 5. This CDR3 is built from 14 residues. The germline V gene encodes CDR1 LNHNV and CDR2 YYDKDF (reference sequence). Here the CDR3 reads CATRTGASNTEAFF. The CDR3 DNA reads TGTGCCACCAGGACAGGGGCCAGTAACACTGAAGCTTTCTTT.

The chain recombines TRBV6-5 with TRBJ2-7, with 7 bases matching TRBD1. CDR1 is MNHEY and CDR2 is SVGAGI in the germline V gene. The CDR3 consists of 15 residues. V lost 2 bases to trimming and J lost 0 bases; unmatched junction nucleotides: 4. Written as DNA, the CDR3 is TGTGCCAGCAGTTACCGGGACAGAAGCTCCTACGAGCAGTACTTC. Its protein product is CASSYRDRSSYEQYF.

The chain carries TRBV5-4 and TRBJ2-1; 10 nucleotides agree with TRBD2. CDR1 and CDR2 (germline): SGHNT, YYREEE (reference sequence). This CDR3 spans 15 amino acids. Trimming removed 6 bases from V and 3 bases from J; junction bases left unmatched: 6. CDR3 bases: TGTGCCAGCACCTCCTCTAGCGGGGGCTACAATGAGCAGTTCTTC. Amino acid sequence: CASTSSSGGYNEQFF.

The chain joins TRBV25-1 to TRBJ2-3; no firm D call. The CDR3 covers 13 residues. Germline V gene lookup returns CDR1 MGHDK and CDR2 SYGVNS. V dropped 2 bases and J dropped 4 bases, with 7 bases sitting between them. CDR3 nucleotide sequence: TGTGCCAGCAGTGAAGCCGCGGCAGATACGCAGTATTTT. Its protein product is CASSEAAADTQYF.

The chain uses TRBV6-1 and TRBJ1-2; a weak D match, TRBD1 (6 bases). There are 15 residues in the CDR3. Germline lookup yields CDR1 MNHNS and CDR2 SASEGT. Trimming removed 2 bases from V and 7 bases from J, with 17 bases in between. CDR3 sequence (DNA): TGTGCCAGCAGTGAAATGATGGGGGCCTGGCTTGGCTACACCTTC. It yields the protein CASSEMMGAWLGYTF.

The chain recombines TRBV6-1 with TRBJ2-7; 7 nucleotides line up with TRBD1. V lost 6 bases, J lost 0 bases, and 5 bases stayed unmatched. The length of the CDR3 is 14 residues. Per germline, CDR1 MNHNS and CDR2 SASEGT. As DNA, the CDR3 is TGTGCCAGCAGGACAGGGCCCAACTCCTACGAGCAGTACTTC. As protein: CASRTGPNSYEQYF.

The chain is built from TRBV7-2 and TRBJ1-3; a possible D gene is TRBD1 (6 bases). V was trimmed by 5 bases and J by 0 bases, leaving 11 bases between them. This CDR3 has 15 residues. Per the germline V gene, CDR1 is SGHTA and CDR2 is FQGNSA. Here the CDR3 reads CASSIGTFSGNTIYF. CDR3 coding DNA: TGTGCCAGCAGCATTGGGACATTCTCTGGAAACACCATATATTTT.

The gene calls are TRBV14 and TRBJ2-5, with 9 bases fitting TRBD1. The junction had 6 bases not matched to a gene; V was cut back by 0 bases and J by 4 bases. The germline V gene has CDR1 SGHDN and CDR2 FVKESK. The CDR3 consists of 16 residues. CDR3 in amino acids: CASSQDRGQGIETQYF. CDR3 sequence (DNA): TGTGCCAGCAGCCAAGATCGGGGACAGGGTATAGAGACCCAGTACTTC.

This clone showed up just a few times. CDR3 DNA: TGTGCCAGCAGCTTGGGTAGGGAGTCACCCCTCCACTTT. Protein: CASSLGRESPLHF. This chain links TRBV5-4 with TRBJ1-6; no definite D call. Germline CDR1 is SGHNT and CDR2 is YYREEE (reference sequence). Trimming took 0 bases from V and 10 from J, leaving 8 bases between them. The CDR3 sequence is 13 residues long.

The chain combines TRBV19 with TRBJ2-6, with TRBD1 identical over 9 bases. V shed 10 bases, J shed 0 bases, and the junction held 7 bases outside the gene matches. The CDR3 consists of 16 residues. The germline gives CDR1 LNHDA, CDR2 SQIVND (reference sequence). CDR3 sequence: CATRDRVLSGANVLTF. The DNA of the CDR3 is TGTGCCACGAGGGACAGGGTTCTCTCTGGGGCCAACGTCCTGACTTTC.

The chain recombines TRBV27 with TRBJ2-3, with unresolved D. The V gene's germline CDR1 is MNHEY and CDR2 SMNVEV (reference sequence). The CDR3 is 12 amino acids. The ends were cut back, 6 bases at V and 5 bases at J, with 9 bases in the middle. The CDR3 bases are TGTGCCAGCAGCTACTCTAGAGATACGCAGTATTTT. Its translation: CASSYSRDTQYF.

The chain is built from TRBV18 and TRBJ2-2, with D perhaps TRBD1 (6 bases). CDR1 and CDR2 (germline): KGHSH, LQKENI. The ends were cut back, 3 bases at V and 1 base at J, with 6 bases in the middle. This CDR3 spans 14 amino acids. The CDR3 coding sequence is TGTGCCAGCTCACCGGGACAGAACACCGGGGAGCTGTTTTTT. The encoded protein is CASSPGQNTGELFF.